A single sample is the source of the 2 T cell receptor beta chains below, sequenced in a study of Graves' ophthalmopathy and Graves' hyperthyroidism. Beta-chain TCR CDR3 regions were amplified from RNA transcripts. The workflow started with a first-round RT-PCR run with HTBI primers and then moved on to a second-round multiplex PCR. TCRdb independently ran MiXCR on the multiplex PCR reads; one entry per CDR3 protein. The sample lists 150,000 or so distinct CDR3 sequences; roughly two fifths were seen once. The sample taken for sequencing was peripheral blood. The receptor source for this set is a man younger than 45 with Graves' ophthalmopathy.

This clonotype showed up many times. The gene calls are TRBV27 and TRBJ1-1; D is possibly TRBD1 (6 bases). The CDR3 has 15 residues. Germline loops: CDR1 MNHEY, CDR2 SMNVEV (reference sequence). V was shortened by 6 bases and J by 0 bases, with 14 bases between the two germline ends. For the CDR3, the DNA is TGTGCCAGCAGCGTCCGGGGGCTGATGAACACTGAAGCTTTCTTT. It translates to CASSVRGLMNTEAFF.

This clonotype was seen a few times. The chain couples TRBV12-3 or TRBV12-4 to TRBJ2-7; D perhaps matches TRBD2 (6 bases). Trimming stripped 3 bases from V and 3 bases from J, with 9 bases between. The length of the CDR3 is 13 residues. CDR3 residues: CASSFGLNYEQYF. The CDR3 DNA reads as TGTGCCAGCAGTTTCGGACTAAACTACGAGCAGTACTTC.